This T cell receptor beta chain is from a study of OX40 agonist ivuxolimab in advanced cancers. From germline, CDR1 is MDHEN and CDR2 SYDVKM. The CDR3 has 17 amino acids. Trimming removed 2 bases from V and 0 bases from J, with 16 bases in between. Some clones are missing from TCRdb's copy, which holds only in-frame ones; the method was immunoSEQ multiplex PCR. The table lists some 37,000 clones, more than 75% of them singletons. The chain employs TRBV28 and TRBJ2-5; possibly TRBD1 for D (6 bases). The receptor comes from an adult with an advanced solid tumor such as melanoma, head and neck, liver or kidney cancer. The sample in question was CD4+ or CD8+ T cells sorted from blood, obtained in a trial of the OX40 agonist ivuxolimab. The CDR3 reads CASSLVRAGAYQETQYF. CDR3 nucleotide sequence: TGTGCCAGCAGTTTAGTCCGGGCAGGGGCGTACCAAGAGACCCAGTACTTC.